The 7 T cell receptor beta chains below all came from one sample that was sequenced in a study of cytomegalovirus exposure and HLA in healthy donors. The data were produced by immunoSEQ multiplex PCR, yet TCRdb's version contains in-frame clones alone and is incomplete. Of over 200,000 clones detected, 80% to 90% appear once; the ten largest clones hold around 3%. Sequencing input: PBMCs. Every receptor here comes from a woman between 18 and 29 years old in good health and CMV-seronegative.

Concerning this clone itself: The junction departs from germline at one end; a sequencing error may be responsible. V is TRBV13 and J is TRBJ2-7; no clear D. The CDR3 is 14 residues long. The germline CDR1 and CDR2 sequences are PRHDT and FYEKMQ (reference sequence). The CDR3 region has the DNA TGTGCCAGCAGCCTAGGTCTACGCCCCTACGAGCAGTACTTC. This encodes CASSLGLRPYEQYF.

The V gene is TRBV15, the J gene TRBJ2-2; D remains ambiguous. The CDR3 is made up of 15 amino acids. Trimming pared 0 bases from V and 2 bases from J, leaving 7 bases between. CDR1 is LNHNV, CDR2 YYDKDF, per germline (reference sequence). The CDR3 nucleotides read TGTGCCACCAGCAGAGATGGGCTAAACACCGGGGAGCTGTTTTTT. Translation: CATSRDGLNTGELFF. The variable domain in full, with the rest retrieved from reference TRBV15 and TRBJ2-2, is DAMVIQNPRYQVTQFGKPVTLSCSQTLNHNVMYWYQQKSSQAPKLLFHYYDKDFNNEADTPDNFQSRRPNTSFCFLDIRSPGLGDTAMYLCATSRDGLNTGELFFGEGSRLTVL.

This sequence joins TRBV28 and TRBJ2-1, with D perhaps TRBD2 (7 bases). The germline V gene has CDR1 MDHEN and CDR2 SYDVKM. Between the trimmed V and J ends, which lost 10 bases and 0 bases, there was a span of 25 bases. This CDR3 has 18 residues. The CDR3 region is CATGGAGRGTLSYNEQFF. CDR3 DNA sequence: TGTGCCACCGGTGGGGCGGGGAGGGGGACGCTCTCCTACAATGAGCAGTTCTTC.

The chain combines TRBV6-5 with TRBJ2-1; no firm D call. Trimming removed 4 bases at V and 4 bases at J, with 11 bases between. Germline loops: CDR1 MNHEY, CDR2 SVGAGI. The CDR3 covers 14 residues. CDR3 DNA: TGTGCCAGCAGTTTAGACAATCCGTACAATGAGCAGTTCTTC. It is translated as CASSLDNPYNEQFF.

The CDR3: CASSSRLAEYEQYF. The DNA of the CDR3 is TGTGCCAGCAGCTCGAGACTAGCGGAATACGAGCAGTACTTC. The chain couples TRBV7-8 to TRBJ2-7; 9 positions match TRBD2. CDR3 length equals 14 residues. Germline loops: CDR1 SGHVS, CDR2 FQNEAQ. V shed 4 bases, J shed 4 bases, and the junction held 5 bases outside the gene matches.

V usage is TRBV28 and J usage is TRBJ2-3, with a possible D match to TRBD2 (5 bases). The length of the CDR3 is 16 residues. CDR1 MDHEN and CDR2 SYDVKM come from the germline V gene. Trimming took 6 bases from V and 3 from J, leaving 19 bases between them. The CDR3 protein is CASSQNVWGATDTQYF. The DNA of the CDR3 is TGTGCCAGCAGCCAGAATGTATGGGGAGCTACAGATACGCAGTATTTT.

The rearrangement joins TRBV6-5 to TRBJ2-7; 13 bases fit TRBD2. The J segment lost 2 bases and the V segment lost 6 bases, leaving 1 base of the junction unmatched. This CDR3 is 14 amino acids long. Germline CDR1 MNHEY, CDR2 SVGAGI. In DNA, the CDR3 is TGTGCCAGCAGGGGGACTAGCGGGGCCTACGAGCAGTACTTC. It yields the protein CASRGTSGAYEQYF.